This record looks at one T cell receptor beta chain sequence and its context. The data are from a study of shared T cell receptors in the human thymus. J lost 4 bases, V lost 0 bases, and 13 bases had no gene match. This CDR3 comprises 18 residues. Germline assignment: CDR1 MNHEY and CDR2 SMNVEV (reference sequence). Clones were sequenced by immunoSEQ multiplex PCR, and TCRdb holds only the in-frame ones, with some missing. The sample lists about 660,000 clones, around 87% occurring once. The same sample was also studied in work on human thymus T cells.

This receptor was identified in a boy under two years old with a congenital heart defect. This chain connects TRBV27 to TRBJ1-1; 8 bases line up with TRBD1. Sequenced: thymocytes. The CDR3 is CASSLSHIPGGEVTEAFF. The CDR3, as DNA: TGTGCCAGCAGTTTATCCCATATCCCAGGGGGCGAAGTCACTGAAGCTTTCTTT.